This TCR beta chain was identified during a study of identical twins. CDR3 size: 13 residues. Looked up from germline, CDR1 is KGHSH and CDR2 is LQKENI. V trimming: 8 bases; J trimming: 4 bases; junction bases outside the gene matches: 6. MiXCR, applied by TCRdb to the 5' RACE reads, yields one record per CDR3 protein. The sample lists 690,000 or so distinct CDR3 sequences, 6.1% occurring once. There are many counts of this clonotype. Its antigen is not identified. Study conclusions and caveats: For cord blood, abundant beta clonotypes had fewer insertions, unlike memory repertoires, which showed none. Twin pairs' shared out-of-frame alpha sequences were enriched in low generation probability. Models, which agreed with sharing between unrelated individuals, nonetheless underestimated the out-of-frame TCR alpha sharing seen in monozygotic twins.

The receptor comes from a man aged 18 to 29 in good health. The rearrangement joins TRBV18 to TRBJ2-5, with 8 bases lining up with TRBD1. Source material: naive T cells sorted from blood. CDR3 sequence: CASSPGTGETQYF. The CDR3 DNA is TGTGCCAGCAGCCCAGGGACAGGAGAGACCCAGTACTTC.